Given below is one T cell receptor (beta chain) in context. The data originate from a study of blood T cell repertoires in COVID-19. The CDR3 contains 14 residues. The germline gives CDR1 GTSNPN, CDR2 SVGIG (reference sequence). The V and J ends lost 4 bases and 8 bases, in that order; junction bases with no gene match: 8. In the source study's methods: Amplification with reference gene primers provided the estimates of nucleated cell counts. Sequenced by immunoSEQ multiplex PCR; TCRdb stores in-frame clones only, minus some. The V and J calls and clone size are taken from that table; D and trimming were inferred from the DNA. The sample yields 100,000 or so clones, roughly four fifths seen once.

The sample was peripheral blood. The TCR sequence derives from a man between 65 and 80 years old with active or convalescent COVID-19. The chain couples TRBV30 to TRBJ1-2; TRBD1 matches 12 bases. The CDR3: CAWTGTGGARGYTF. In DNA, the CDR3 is TGTGCCTGGACCGGGACAGGGGGCGCCCGGGGCTACACCTTC.